The clone carrying this TCR beta chain came up many times. TCRdb passed the 5' RACE reads through MiXCR, listing each CDR3 protein once. Seen here are around 960,000 distinct CDR3 sequences, roughly 12% observed once, and the top ten hold around 1.6%. The V and J ends lost 4 bases and 8 bases respectively, with 16 bases between them. CDR1 is SGHRS, CDR2 YFSETQ, per germline. The CDR3 is made up of 15 amino acids. The data stem from a study of identical twins. Another study also made use of these data, one on yellow fever vaccine responses in identical twins.

Sequencing was done on a sample of PBMCs. This clonotype originated in a woman between 18 and 29 years old in good health. The chain couples TRBV5-1 to TRBJ1-6; D is possibly TRBD1 (6 bases). The CDR3 nucleotides read TGCGCCAGCAGCCTACAGGGATTTGGACATTCACCCCTCCACTTT. Its protein is CASSLQGFGHSPLHF. The whole variable domain, remainder taken from reference TRBV5-1 and TRBJ1-6, is KAGVTQTPRYLIKTRGQQVTLSCSPISGHRSVSWYQQTPGQGLQFLFEYFSETQRNKGNFPGRFSGRQFSNSRSEMNVSTLELGDSALYLCASSLQGFGHSPLHFGNGTRLTVT.